The 9 T cell receptor beta chains below all came from one sample that was sequenced in a study of shared clonotypes between healthy human individuals. Produced via immunoSEQ multiplex PCR; TCRdb's table is partial and in-frame only. The sample gives roughly 2.1 million clones, under 95% of which show up once; more than 1.5% is in the top ten. Terminally differentiated effector memory CD45RA+ cells were excluded by CCR7 positive selection of CD45RO-negative cells. Sequenced: naive CD8+ T cells from PBMCs. The source is a man between 18 and 29 years old in good health. Some clones in this sample may be carry-over from other donors' samples.

The gene calls are TRBV7-3 and TRBJ2-1; perhaps TRBD2 as D (6 bases). The V gene's germline CDR1 is SGHTA and CDR2 FQGTGA. V was shortened by 1 base and J by 3 bases, with 16 bases between the two germline ends. This CDR3 has 17 amino acids. CDR3 nucleotides: TGTGCCAGCAGCTTAATCTCTGGGACTGAAGACTACAATGAGCAGTTCTTC. It encodes CASSLISGTEDYNEQFF.

The J gene is TRBJ1-1, the V gene TRBV5-4; a weak D match, TRBD1 (6 bases). Looked up from germline, CDR1 is SGHNT and CDR2 is YYREEE (reference sequence). V gave up 2 bases and J gave up 5 bases, with 10 bases separating them. The CDR3 is 13 amino acids. Written as DNA, the CDR3 is TGTGCCAGCAGCTTCGCCAGGGGAACTGAAGCTTTCTTT. Protein sequence: CASSFARGTEAFF.

There are a few counts of this clone. This sequence joins TRBV4-1 and TRBJ2-1, with TRBD2 as a possible D gene (5 bases). Trimming removed 2 bases from V and 7 bases from J, with 9 bases in between. Germline V lookup: CDR1 MGHRA, CDR2 YSYEKL. The CDR3 loop spans 13 amino acids. The CDR3 sequence is CASSQRTGNEQFF. CDR3 in DNA: TGCGCCAGCAGCCAAAGGACGGGGAATGAGCAGTTCTTC.

In its sample, this clone was seen once. The rearrangement uses TRBV7-8 and TRBJ2-5; no definite D call. The germline V gene encodes CDR1 SGHVS and CDR2 FQNEAQ. With 1 base removed from V and 4 bases from J, the gap between germline ends came to 10 bases. The CDR3 has 14 amino acids. CDR3 DNA sequence: TGTGCCAGCAGCTTAGTAGGGTGGGGAGAGACCCAGTACTTC. Protein sequence: CASSLVGWGETQYF.

This chain joins TRBV30 and TRBJ2-7; D gene unclear. V lost 2 bases and J lost 4, with 6 bases in between. CDR1 is GTSNPN and CDR2 is SVGIG in the germline V gene (reference sequence). This CDR3 comprises 11 residues. The CDR3 sequence: CAWSRLYEQYF. CDR3 DNA: TGTGCCTGGAGTCGATTATACGAGCAGTACTTC. The full variable domain, completed using reference TRBV30 and TRBJ2-7, is SQTIHQWPATLVQPVGSPLSLECTVEGTSNPNLYWYRQAAGRGLQLLFYSVGIGQISSEVPQNLSASRPQDRQFILSSKKLLLSDSGFYLCAWSRLYEQYFGPGTRLTVT.

Here the CDR3 DNA reads TGTGCCAGCAGCGCGACTAGCGGGATTCGAGAGACCCAGTACTTC. Its protein product is CASSATSGIRETQYF. The rearrangement uses TRBV7-9 and TRBJ2-5; 11 bases fit TRBD2. The CDR3 runs to 15 residues. Germline V gene data show CDR1 as SEHNR and CDR2 as FQNEAQ (reference sequence). Germline trimming cut 5 bases from V and 4 bases from J; bases unmatched to any gene: 6.

The V gene is TRBV2, the J gene TRBJ2-3; weak D call: TRBD2 (6 bases). The CDR3 totals 16 residues. V lost 8 bases to trimming and J lost 4 bases, with 22 bases between them. Germline V gene lookup returns CDR1 SNHLY and CDR2 FYNNEI. In DNA form, the CDR3 reads TGTGCCAGCTTCCTAATCTACGGGAGTCGCGCAGATACGCAGTATTTT. Translation gives CASFLIYGSRADTQYF. The full variable domain, its missing parts supplied by reference TRBV2 and TRBJ2-3, is EPEVTQTPSHQVTQMGQEVILRCVPISNHLYFYWYRQILGQKVEFLVSFYNNEISEKSEIFDDQFSVERPDGSNFTLKIRSTKLEDSAMYFCASFLIYGSRADTQYFGPGTRLTVL.

As for this clone: The sample contains more than one DNA sequence encoding this CDR3. The chain joins TRBV11-2 to TRBJ2-7; D remains ambiguous. CDR1 is SGHAT and CDR2 is FQNNGV in the germline V gene. This CDR3 spans 13 amino acids. V shed 1 base and J shed 0 bases, with 4 bases lying between them. The CDR3 bases are TGTGCCAGCAGCTTAGGAGCCTCCTACGAGCAGTACTTC. Translated: CASSLGASYEQYF.

This chain links TRBV6-5 with TRBJ2-1; D is uncertain. Germline lookup yields CDR1 MNHEY and CDR2 SVGAGI. V was pared by 4 bases and J by 0 bases, with 4 bases between. There are 13 residues in the CDR3. The DNA of the CDR3 is TGTGCCAGCAGTTCCCGCTCCTACAATGAGCAGTTCTTC. It codes for CASSSRSYNEQFF.